The sequence of this T cell receptor (beta chain) was determined in a study of cytomegalovirus exposure and HLA in healthy donors. In the PCR, 60 Vbeta and 13 Jbeta primers were used. TCRdb's table, derived via immunoSEQ multiplex PCR, lists solely in-frame clones and lacks some. The sample yields roughly 120,000 clones, of which the top ten take up around 4%. The CDR3 consists of 14 residues. The germline CDR1 and CDR2 sequences are SGDLS and YYNGEE. With 4 bases clipped from V and 5 bases from J, the junction kept 8 bases outside the gene matches. The receptor's source is a man aged 18 to 35 in good health and CMV-seronegative. The specimen was PBMCs. V and J are TRBV9 and TRBJ2-7; 8 nucleotides match TRBD1. Written as DNA, the CDR3 is TGTGCCAGCAGCCCTTCGGACAGGGTAAACGAGCAGTACTTC. Its protein product is CASSPSDRVNEQYF.